Given below is one TCR beta chain in context. This record comes from a study of shared clonotypes between healthy human individuals. About the research overall: A donor's plate count was three for CD4 naive and three for CD4 memory; CD8 naive had two and CD8 memory one.

The data were produced by immunoSEQ multiplex PCR, yet TCRdb's version contains in-frame clones alone and is incomplete. The table shows hundreds of thousands of clones, with 85% to 95% occurring only once. It was CD45RO-negative cells, positively selected for CCR7, that made up naive CD8 cells, with terminally differentiated effector memory CD45RA+ cells excluded. The sequence derives from a woman under 40 in good health. The specimen sequenced was naive CD8+ T cells sorted from blood.

Written as DNA, the CDR3 is TGTGCCAGCAGCTTCGATATCGGGGGGTCCTACGAGCAGTACTTC. Encoded protein: CASSFDIGGSYEQYF. V usage is TRBV5-4 and J usage is TRBJ2-7; TRBD2 aligns across 7 bases. The CDR3 extends over 15 amino acids. V lost 2 bases to trimming and J lost 1 base; unmatched junction nucleotides: 6. The germline CDR1 and CDR2 sequences are SGHNT and YYREEE (reference sequence).